The rows below give T cell receptor beta chains drawn from one sample of a study of shared clonotypes between healthy human individuals. Clones were sequenced by immunoSEQ multiplex PCR, and TCRdb holds only the in-frame ones, with some missing. The sample has 600,000 to 750,000 clones, 72% seen once. Sequenced: memory CD4+ T cells sorted from blood. The receptors were gathered from a woman aged 30 to 39 in good health. The CDR3 runs from the conserved cysteine through the conserved F or W. The D gene is left open where the match is weak.

TRBV10-3	TRBJ1-1	-	CAISELGASNTEAFF
TRBV5-1	TRBJ1-1	-	CASSPPASLTNTEAFF
TRBV6-1	TRBJ1-2	TRBD1	CATPDRARYGYTF
TRBV11-2	TRBJ2-7	-	CASSLVVGGVSYEQYF
TRBV7-9	TRBJ2-7	-	CASSIQQKAGIYEQYF
TRBV7-9	TRBJ2-2	-	CASSLRGKLDGTGELFF
TRBV21-1	TRBJ2-1	-	CASSLIAGPHGQFF
TRBV7-2	TRBJ2-7	TRBD1	CASSWAWTGGYEQYF
TRBV28	TRBJ2-5	-	CASSFFLAGSEETQYF
TRBV28	TRBJ2-7	-	CASSLVDAEGYEQYF
TRBV7-8	TRBJ1-1	-	CASSPRRVENTEAFF
TRBV9	TRBJ1-6	TRBD1	CASTRDSESPLHF
TRBV5-1	TRBJ2-7	TRBD1	CASSLRTGSHEQYF
TRBV28	TRBJ1-5	-	CASSLSGNGNQPQHF
TRBV7-6	TRBJ2-7	TRBD1	CASSATGGYEQYF
TRBV5-1	TRBJ2-5	-	CASSPGGTQYF
TRBV28	TRBJ1-2	-	CASSTGQYGYTF
TRBV6-6	TRBJ2-7	TRBD1	CASRRQGALSEQYF
TRBV19	TRBJ2-2	TRBD1	CASSSSADRGLTGELFF
TRBV5-1	TRBJ2-3	TRBD2	CASSLGSGSADTQYF
TRBV28	TRBJ2-7	TRBD2	CASRKLAGVSYEQYF
TRBV2	TRBJ1-1	TRBD1	CASSARQGFSEAFF
TRBV5-4	TRBJ2-7	TRBD2	CASRIGAGGPYEQYF
TRBV2	TRBJ1-1	-	CASKYLGTVNTEAFF
TRBV18	TRBJ2-3	-	CASSPARWSGTDTQYF
TRBV10-3	TRBJ2-2	TRBD2	CAISEWRSSGSTGELFF
TRBV11-2	TRBJ2-7	TRBD1	CASSYDRAIYEQYF
TRBV5-1	TRBJ2-7	-	CASSLDTAYEQYF
TRBV7-9	TRBJ2-7	-	CASSLGPEQYF
TRBV10-3	TRBJ2-4	-	CAIRDAASAKNIQYF
TRBV18	TRBJ1-1	TRBD1	CASSRELTRGGTEAFF
TRBV29-1	TRBJ2-7	TRBD2	CSAAGTSGRRGEQYF
TRBV28	TRBJ2-7	-	CATAEGPAYEQYF